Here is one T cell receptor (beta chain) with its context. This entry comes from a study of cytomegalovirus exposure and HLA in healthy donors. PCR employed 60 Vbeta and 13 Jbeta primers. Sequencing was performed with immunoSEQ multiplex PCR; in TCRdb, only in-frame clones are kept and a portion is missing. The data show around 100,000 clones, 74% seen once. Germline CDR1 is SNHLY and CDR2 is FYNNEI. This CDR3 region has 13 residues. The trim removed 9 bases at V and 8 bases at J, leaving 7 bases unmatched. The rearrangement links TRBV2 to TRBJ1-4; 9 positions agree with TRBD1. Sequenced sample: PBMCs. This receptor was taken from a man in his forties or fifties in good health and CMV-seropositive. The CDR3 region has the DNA TGTGCCAGTACCGGGACAGGGAACGAAAAACTGTTTTTT. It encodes CASTGTGNEKLFF.